What follows is one T cell receptor beta chain and its context. Its antigen is still unknown. Germline lookup yields CDR1 MGHRA and CDR2 YSYEKL. The V gene lost 2 bases and the J gene lost 3 bases, with 9 bases spanning the gap. The CDR3 spans 14 residues. The sample belongs to a study of T-cell memory formation after mild COVID-19. Study-level background: In these data, TCR clusters were largely donor specific.

Study-wide findings and caveats: What remained unconfirmed was the SARS-CoV-2 specificity of second-wave clones peaking on day 37.

TCRdb reprocessed the 5' RACE reads with MiXCR, giving one entry per CDR3 protein. The sample yields about 400,000 distinct CDR3 sequences, approximately 24% seen once. The source of this sequence is an adult woman who had mild COVID-19 (a few samples of this study predate the infection). Cell type and time point are not known. The sample was PBMCs or a T cell subset sorted from them (not recorded which). The rearrangement links TRBV4-1 to TRBJ2-3; no clear D gene. The CDR3 spells CASSQKIGTDTQYF. The CDR3 bases are TGCGCCAGCAGCCAAAAGATAGGTACAGATACGCAGTATTTT.